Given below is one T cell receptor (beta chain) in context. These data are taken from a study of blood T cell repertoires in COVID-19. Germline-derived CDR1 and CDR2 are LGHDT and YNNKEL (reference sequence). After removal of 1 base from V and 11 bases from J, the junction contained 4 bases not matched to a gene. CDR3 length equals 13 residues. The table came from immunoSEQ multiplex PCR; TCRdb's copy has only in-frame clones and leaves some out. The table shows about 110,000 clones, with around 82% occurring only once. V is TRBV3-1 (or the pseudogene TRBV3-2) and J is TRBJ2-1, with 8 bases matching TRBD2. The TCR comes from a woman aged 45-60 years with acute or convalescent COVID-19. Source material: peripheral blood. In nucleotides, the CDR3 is TGTGCCAGCAGCCAAGTTGTAGCGGGGAAGCAGTTCTTC. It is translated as CASSQVVAGKQFF.